The rows below give T cell receptor beta chains drawn from one sample of a study of T-cell reconstitution after alpha-beta-depleted transplantation in children. TCRdb reanalysed the PCR reads using MiXCR and keeps one entry per CDR3 protein. This sample has approximately 210,000 distinct CDR3 sequences; approximately 19% occur once, and the top ten carry roughly two fifths. Sequencing used PBMCs, mostly from graft donor cells, obtained 360 days after TCRalphabeta/CD19-depleted stem cell transplant. The receptors originated from a male patient under 10 years old who had a stem cell transplant for acute lymphoblastic leukemia, so the T cells may come from the graft donor. CDR3s include the opening cysteine and the closing phenylalanine or tryptophan. The D gene is left open where the match is weak.

V	D	J	CDR3
TRBV29-1	TRBD2	TRBJ2-1	CSVEDLLTSGGFGIFF
TRBV20-1	NA	TRBJ2-7	CSAPGTSHSPHEQYF
TRBV9	TRBD2	TRBJ2-7	CASSPRLAGGDYEQYF
TRBV28	NA	TRBJ2-7	CATSVHEQYF
TRBV27	NA	TRBJ1-2	CASSLGGGAGGYTF
TRBV2	TRBD1	TRBJ2-7	CANWDRVTHEQYF
TRBV20-1	NA	TRBJ1-1	CSADKTGINTEAFF
TRBV7-9	TRBD1	TRBJ2-7	CASSLLGQVRSYEQYF
TRBV27	NA	TRBJ2-7	CASSFWGRSYF
TRBV7-6	NA	TRBJ1-2	CASSSAPGRSINGYTF
TRBV2	NA	TRBJ2-2	CASSASGGGGTGELFF
TRBV7-9	NA	TRBJ1-2	CASSWAGDAGYTF
TRBV5-1	TRBD1	TRBJ1-1	CASTTGGMNTEAFF
TRBV29-1	TRBD2	TRBJ2-5	CSVQPRLAGLADQETQYF
TRBV4-3	NA	TRBJ2-1	CASSSLGGGVEQFF
TRBV6-2/TRBV6-3	NA	TRBJ2-2	CASSLTRGNTGELFF
TRBV29-1	NA	TRBJ2-1	CSVEDRAYNEQFF
TRBV19	TRBD1	TRBJ2-6	CASSIQGASGANVLTF
TRBV6-1	TRBD2	TRBJ2-7	CASSVSGGPVNEQYF
TRBV29-1	NA	TRBJ2-7	CSVEVSAYEQYF
TRBV19	TRBD2	TRBJ2-5	CASSGLAGEQETQYF
TRBV5-4	TRBD1	TRBJ2-2	CASSSQGRNTGELFF
TRBV2	NA	TRBJ2-7	CASSVQDDYEQYF
TRBV20-1	NA	TRBJ2-5	CSLNSGLETQYF
TRBV9	NA	TRBJ2-1	CASSVGGWIAGGFQYNEQFF
TRBV12-3/TRBV12-4	TRBD1	TRBJ2-3	CASKQGAELSTQYF
TRBV15	NA	TRBJ1-2	CATSRRQASYGYTF
TRBV12-3/TRBV12-4	NA	TRBJ1-5	CASRIIQGPGLGNQPQHF
TRBV15	TRBD2	TRBJ2-2	CATSATSGTSGGELFF
TRBV5-1	TRBD2	TRBJ2-2	CASSWVLAGVAGELFF
TRBV6-5	NA	TRBJ1-2	CASSYSRRQGQFYGYTF
TRBV10-3	TRBD1	TRBJ1-1	CAIRNPGQGISTEAFF
TRBV25-1	NA	TRBJ2-6	CASSEEAGYSGANVLTF
TRBV27	TRBD2	TRBJ2-3	CASSVGLADTQYF
TRBV7-2	NA	TRBJ2-2	CASSLGWANTGELFF
TRBV7-6	NA	TRBJ1-1	CASGGPVATVGQAFF
TRBV27	NA	TRBJ2-7	CASSPSLGGVSYEQYF
TRBV20-1	TRBD2	TRBJ2-1	CTASGGRAAYNEQFF
TRBV4-2	TRBD2	TRBJ2-2	CASSQGLAGGLNTGELFF
TRBV20-1	NA	TRBJ2-7	CSATHSLYEQYF
TRBV12-3/TRBV12-4	NA	TRBJ2-3	CASSFSGAGDTQYF
TRBV4-3	NA	TRBJ2-1	CASSPMGVSYNEQFF
TRBV29-1	NA	TRBJ1-5	CSVEFGGNQPQHF
TRBV5-1	NA	TRBJ2-3	CASSPGLLTDTQYF
TRBV20-1	TRBD1	TRBJ2-5	CCASRWGQGGLGETQYF
TRBV19	TRBD1	TRBJ1-6	CASDRAGNSPLHF
TRBV15	NA	TRBJ2-3	CATSRDGHGPGEDTQYF
TRBV20-1	TRBD1	TRBJ2-2	CSAPVGTGGIGELFF
TRBV5-6	TRBD1	TRBJ1-1	CASSSRDRGIRNTEAFF
TRBV6-2/TRBV6-3	NA	TRBJ2-3	CASYSGSTDTQYF
TRBV4-2	NA	TRBJ2-7	CASSQGQVNEQYF
TRBV2	NA	TRBJ1-4	CASRGGNNEKLFF
TRBV10-3	NA	TRBJ2-1	CATDGTFRPIDEQFF
TRBV5-1	NA	TRBJ2-6	CASSLAGGPNVLTF
TRBV7-2	NA	TRBJ2-7	CASSLQPSYEQYF
TRBV7-8	NA	TRBJ2-6	CASSLVLPAKVISGANVLTF
TRBV4-3	NA	TRBJ2-6	CASSQDSVTTSGANVLTF
TRBV12-3/TRBV12-4	TRBD2	TRBJ2-3	CASSPTSGGVDTQYF
TRBV5-1	NA	TRBJ2-1	CASSLYPDPGNNEQFF
TRBV20-1	TRBD2	TRBJ2-5	CSARDGPELAGEGETQYF